These 26 T cell receptor beta chains were sequenced from one sample in a study of blood T cell repertoires in COVID-19. This table comes from immunoSEQ multiplex PCR, and its TCRdb copy is limited to in-frame clones, with some not included. There are 380,000 or so clones in the sample; roughly 90% occur only once, and more than 0.95% lies in the top ten. The sequenced sample was peripheral blood. All receptors come from a man aged 35 to 55 with acute or convalescent COVID-19.

The genes are TRBV9 and TRBJ2-7, with 9 bases lining up with TRBD2. Germline CDR1 and CDR2: SGDLS and YYNGEE. The CDR3 sequence is 15 residues long. V shed 0 bases, J shed 1 base, and the junction held 2 bases outside the gene matches. The CDR3 here is CASSVASGDSYEQYF. CDR3 DNA sequence: TGTGCCAGCAGCGTAGCTAGCGGGGATTCCTACGAGCAGTACTTC.

The chain uses TRBV10-3 and TRBJ1-1; D is ambiguous. This CDR3 has 12 residues. The V gene lost 6 bases and the J gene lost 5 bases, with 10 bases spanning the gap. From germline, CDR1 is ENHRY and CDR2 SYGVKD. The CDR3 sequence is CAIRTAGTEAFF. Here the CDR3 DNA reads TGTGCCATCAGAACCGCGGGGACTGAAGCTTTCTTT.

The rearrangement uses TRBV11-2 and TRBJ2-7; the D is unclear. V lost 5 bases and J lost 3, with 8 bases in between. CDR3 length: 12 residues. CDR1 and CDR2 from the germline V gene are SGHAT and FQNNGV. The chain's CDR3 is CASSRGVYEQYF. The DNA of the CDR3 is TGTGCCAGCAGCCGAGGAGTCTACGAGCAGTACTTC.

This chain connects TRBV5-6 to TRBJ2-7; the match to TRBD1 covers 9 bases. V trimming: 0 bases; J trimming: 6 bases; junction bases outside the gene matches: 7. The CDR3 spans 15 residues. Germline V gene sequence: CDR1 SGHDT, CDR2 YYEEEE. CDR3 DNA: TGTGCCAGCAGCTTGGAGCACAGGGGGCGGGCCGAGCAGTACTTC. It specifies CASSLEHRGRAEQYF.

The genes are TRBV24-1 and TRBJ2-2; perhaps TRBD1 as D (6 bases). Trimming cost V 4 bases and J 0 bases, with 17 bases left between them. This CDR3 contains 18 residues. Germline values: CDR1 KGHDR, CDR2 SFDVKD. CDR3 DNA: TGTGCCACCAGTGAATCGGGGTACAGGGCAACGAACACCGGGGAGCTGTTTTTT. Residues: CATSESGYRATNTGELFF.

The chain uses TRBV9 and TRBJ2-2; D is unresolved. With 0 bases removed from V and 2 bases from J, the gap between germline ends came to 5 bases. Germline-derived CDR1 and CDR2 are SGDLS and YYNGEE. The CDR3 spans 14 residues. This chain's CDR3 is CASSVVSNTGELFF. Here the CDR3 DNA reads TGTGCCAGCAGCGTAGTATCTAACACCGGGGAGCTGTTTTTT.

This chain connects TRBV6-2 or TRBV6-3 to TRBJ1-2; D might be TRBD1 (5 bases). The germline V and J ends were trimmed by 5 bases and 5 bases, with 15 bases remaining between them. Germline assignment: CDR1 MNHEY and CDR2 SVGEGT. The CDR3 has 14 residues. The CDR3, as DNA: TGTGCCAGCAGTACGATCATACGACAGTATGGCTACACCTTC. It specifies CASSTIIRQYGYTF.

This chain links TRBV5-4 with TRBJ1-1, with D tentatively TRBD1 (6 bases). Germline CDR1 SGHNT, CDR2 YYREEE (reference sequence). The length of the CDR3 is 17 residues. V was cut by 4 bases and J by 0 bases, with 19 bases left in between. The CDR3 reads CASSPTPGTHVNTEAFF. The CDR3 DNA reads as TGTGCCAGCAGCCCTACCCCCGGGACACACGTGAACACTGAAGCTTTCTTT.

This chain connects TRBV29-1 to TRBJ1-3, with unresolved D. Germline CDR1 SQVTM, CDR2 ANQGSEA. This CDR3 has 14 residues. V gave up 1 base and J gave up 0 bases, with 7 bases separating them. The CDR3 loop reads CSVEGGSSGNTIYF. For the CDR3, the DNA is TGCAGCGTTGAAGGTGGCAGCTCTGGAAACACCATATATTTT.

This chain connects TRBV4-1 to TRBJ2-7; weak D call: TRBD1 (5 bases). The V and J ends lost 1 base and 0 bases respectively, with 13 bases between them. The CDR3 extends over 16 amino acids. CDR1 and CDR2 from the germline V gene are MGHRA and YSYEKL. Written as DNA, the CDR3 is TGCGCCAGCAGCCAAGTGTCCACCAGGGCCTCCTACGAGCAGTACTTC. Its translation: CASSQVSTRASYEQYF.

V is TRBV28 and J is TRBJ2-7; 9 bases match TRBD1. Per germline, CDR1 MDHEN and CDR2 SYDVKM. V trimming: 6 bases; J trimming: 6 bases; junction bases outside the gene matches: 9. CDR3 length equals 14 residues. Written as DNA, the CDR3 is TGTGCCAGCAGAAAACCGGGACAGGGCTCCGAGCAGTACTTC. This sequence encodes CASRKPGQGSEQYF.

Regarding this clone: This specimen includes other DNA sequences encoding the same CDR3. The rearrangement uses TRBV2 and TRBJ1-6; D is unresolved. The germline V gene has CDR1 SNHLY and CDR2 FYNNEI. Trimming left V 4 bases short and J 5 bases short, with 6 bases between. The CDR3 contains 13 residues. The CDR3, as DNA: TGTGCCAGCAGTGGTCAGGATAATTCACCCCTCCACTTT. It specifies CASSGQDNSPLHF.

The rearrangement joins TRBV5-8 to TRBJ1-2; TRBD1 aligns across 8 bases. The V gene's germline CDR1 is SGHTS and CDR2 YDEGEE. The CDR3 sequence is 13 residues long. The junction had 6 bases not matched to a gene; V was cut back by 3 bases and J by 8 bases. The DNA of the CDR3 is TGTGCCAGCAGCTGGCCGGACAGGGTCGGCTACACCTTC. Protein: CASSWPDRVGYTF.

This clone was seen a single time. The chain recombines TRBV5-1 with TRBJ1-1; TRBD1 agrees at 8 bases. V shed 3 bases, J shed 0 bases, and the junction held 4 bases outside the gene matches. CDR1 is SGHRS, CDR2 YFSETQ, per germline. The CDR3 totals 15 residues. The CDR3 DNA is TGCGCCAGCAGCTCAGGACAGGGCGTGAACACTGAAGCTTTCTTT. Its translation: CASSSGQGVNTEAFF.

This clone was seen just once. The chain recombines TRBV27 with TRBJ2-1, with TRBD2 as a possible D gene (5 bases). The CDR3 sequence is 13 residues long. The V and J ends lost 7 bases and 6 bases respectively, with 13 bases between them. Germline values: CDR1 MNHEY, CDR2 SMNVEV (reference sequence). The chain's CDR3 is CASTPGRANEQFF. The CDR3 coding sequence is TGTGCCAGCACCCCGGGAAGGGCCAATGAGCAGTTCTTC.

The table lists this clone with a few counts. The chain is built from TRBV7-2 and TRBJ2-3, with 13 bases identical to TRBD2. The germline CDR1 and CDR2 sequences are SGHTA and FQGNSA. The CDR3 sequence is 19 residues long. J was trimmed by 2 bases and V by 4 bases; bases with no gene match: 12. CDR3 amino acids: CASSSTTSGGQIVTDTQYF. In DNA form, the CDR3 reads TGTGCCAGCAGCTCGACGACTAGCGGGGGGCAAATAGTCACAGATACGCAGTATTTT. Using reference TRBV7-2 and TRBJ2-3 for the parts outside the CDR3, the full variable domain is GAGVSQSPSNKVTEKGKDVELRCDPISGHTALYWYRQSLGQGLEFLIYFQGNSAPDKSGLPSDRFSAERTGGSVSTLTIQRTQQEDSAVYLCASSSTTSGGQIVTDTQYFGPGTRLTVL.

This sequence joins TRBV5-6 and TRBJ2-7; 7 bases map to TRBD1. V was pared by 0 bases and J by 0 bases, with 6 bases of the junction left unmatched. Germline CDR1 reads SGHDT; CDR2 reads YYEEEE. The CDR3 extends over 16 amino acids. CDR3 region: CASSLAFRGSSYEQYF. The DNA for the CDR3 is TGTGCCAGCAGCTTGGCCTTCAGGGGGAGCTCCTACGAGCAGTACTTC.

The rearrangement links TRBV7-9 to TRBJ1-3; no firm D call. Trimming took 10 bases from V and 4 from J, leaving 11 bases between them. This CDR3 has 12 amino acids. Germline V gives CDR1 SEHNR, CDR2 FQNEAQ (reference sequence). The CDR3 sequence is CATPSLGNTIYF. In nucleotides, the CDR3 is TGTGCCACTCCTTCTTTGGGAAACACCATATATTTT. Using reference TRBV7-9 and TRBJ1-3 for the parts outside the CDR3, the full variable domain is DTGVSQNPRHKITKRGQNVTFRCDPISEHNRLYWYRQTLGQGPEFLTYFQNEAQLEKSRLLSDRFSAERPKGSFSTLEIQRTEQGDSAMYLCATPSLGNTIYFGEGSWLTVV.

This chain links TRBV2 with TRBJ1-1, with 7 bases fitting TRBD1. Germline trimming cut 5 bases from V and 10 bases from J; bases unmatched to any gene: 10. The length of the CDR3 is 13 residues. Germline-derived CDR1 and CDR2 are SNHLY and FYNNEI. The CDR3 nucleotides read TGTGCCAGCAGTACTATGACAGGGACTCGAGCTTTCTTT. Protein: CASSTMTGTRAFF.

The chain uses TRBV27 and TRBJ2-1; 12 nucleotides match TRBD2. Germline lookup yields CDR1 MNHEY and CDR2 SMNVEV (reference sequence). V gave up 6 bases and J gave up 3 bases; unmatched junction bases: 12. This CDR3 comprises 18 residues. CDR3 nucleotide sequence: TGTGCCAGCAGGATGACTAGCGGGGGCCCCTTGATCTACAATGAGCAGTTCTTC. This gives the protein CASRMTSGGPLIYNEQFF.

The genes are TRBV4-1 and TRBJ1-4; TRBD1 agrees at 10 bases. The germline gives CDR1 MGHRA, CDR2 YSYEKL. The CDR3 runs to 18 residues. Unmatched junction bases numbered 11, after V lost 4 bases and J lost 3 bases. CDR3 sequence: CASSRPSTGGDANEKLFF. In DNA form, the CDR3 reads TGCGCCAGCAGCCGACCCTCGACAGGGGGCGATGCTAATGAAAAACTGTTTTTT.

The chain employs TRBV2 and TRBJ2-7, with 7 bases lining up with TRBD2. The CDR3 is 13 residues long. Germline V CDR1 and CDR2: SNHLY, FYNNEI. The junction had 8 bases not matched to a gene; V was cut back by 10 bases and J by 2 bases. For the CDR3, the DNA is TGTGCCACCCTCCGACTAGCCACCTACGAGCAGTACTTC. Translation: CATLRLATYEQYF.

This sequence joins TRBV10-3 and TRBJ1-5; D not resolved. V was trimmed by 2 bases and J by 0 bases, leaving 8 bases between them. Germline V gene data show CDR1 as ENHRY and CDR2 as SYGVKD. The CDR3 spans 15 residues. The CDR3 is CAISESTFSNQPQHF. The CDR3 nucleotides read TGTGCCATCAGTGAGAGTACATTTAGCAATCAGCCCCAGCATTTT.

Notes on this clone: Other DNA sequences within the sample encode an identical CDR3. This chain joins TRBV28 and TRBJ1-3, with TRBD1 matching over 8 bases. CDR1 and CDR2 (germline): MDHEN, SYDVKM. After removal of 5 bases from V and 2 bases from J, the junction contained 2 bases not matched to a gene. CDR3 length: 14 amino acids. CDR3 bases: TGTGCCAGCAGTCCAGGGGGCACTGGAAACACCATATATTTT. The encoded protein is CASSPGGTGNTIYF. The full variable domain, its missing parts supplied by reference TRBV28 and TRBJ1-3, is DVKVTQSSRYLVKRTGEKVFLECVQDMDHENMFWYRQDPGLGLRLIYFSYDVKMKEKGDIPEGYSVSREKKERFSLILESASTNQTSMYLCASSPGGTGNTIYFGEGSWLTVV.

V and J are TRBV28 and TRBJ2-2; D is uncertain. With 5 bases removed from V and 3 bases from J, the gap between germline ends came to 7 bases. This CDR3 contains 13 residues. CDR1 and CDR2 (germline): MDHEN, SYDVKM. This CDR3 is CASSRRYTGELFF. DNA for the CDR3: TGTGCCAGCAGTCGGAGATACACCGGGGAGCTGTTTTTT. The variable domain in full, completed from reference TRBV28 and TRBJ2-2, reads DVKVTQSSRYLVKRTGEKVFLECVQDMDHENMFWYRQDPGLGLRLIYFSYDVKMKEKGDIPEGYSVSREKKERFSLILESASTNQTSMYLCASSRRYTGELFFGEGSRLTVL.

V is TRBV29-1 and J is TRBJ2-1; 10 nucleotides line up with TRBD2. The CDR3 has 14 residues. Germline V gene data show CDR1 as SQVTM and CDR2 as ANQGSEA. V lost 4 bases to trimming and J lost 8 bases; unmatched junction nucleotides: 8. CDR3 bases: TGCAGCGTTGTTCTCCCTAGCGGGAGCGATGAGCAGTTCTTC. Translation gives CSVVLPSGSDEQFF.